Below are 11 T cell receptor beta chains sequenced from a single sample in a study of PD-1 blockade in classical Hodgkin lymphoma. All patients relapsed after autologous stem cell transplantation, and brentuximab vedotin exposure varied. Repertoires were generated with immunoSEQ multiplex PCR, while TCRdb's copy carries only in-frame clones and drops some. The table lists 13,000 or so clones, 92% of them singletons. The source material was peripheral blood mononuclear cells (PBMCs), sampled at baseline. The receptor set was obtained from a human donor with classical Hodgkin lymphoma.

V and J are TRBV5-5 and TRBJ1-5; D is uncertain. In germline, CDR1 is SGHKS, CDR2 YYEKEE (reference sequence). V gave up 0 bases and J gave up 0 bases, with 10 bases separating them. CDR3 length: 16 amino acids. The CDR3: CASSLGSQASNQPQHF. CDR3 nucleotides: TGTGCCAGCAGCTTGGGGAGTCAGGCTAGCAATCAGCCCCAGCATTTT.

J is TRBJ1-4 and V is TRBV6-1; TRBD1 aligns across 10 bases. This CDR3 has 15 residues. Germline V gene data show CDR1 as MNHNS and CDR2 as SASEGT. V gave up 2 bases and J gave up 7 bases; unmatched junction bases: 4. The CDR3 loop reads CASSEIRTGGEKLFF. CDR3 in DNA: TGTGCCAGCAGTGAAATCAGGACAGGGGGTGAAAAACTGTTTTTT.

The chain links TRBV11-2 to TRBJ1-2; 9 bases map to TRBD1. With V trimmed by 1 base and J by 8 bases, 2 bases remained unmatched. This CDR3 is built from 13 residues. CDR1 is SGHAT and CDR2 is FQNNGV in the germline V gene. Written as DNA, the CDR3 is TGTGCCAGCAGCTTAGGGACAGGGGACGGCTACACCTTC. Its protein is CASSLGTGDGYTF.

The J gene is TRBJ2-1, the V gene TRBV7-6; either TRBD1 or TRBD2 may fit D (5 bases each). The CDR3 runs 15 residues. Deletions cut 5 bases from V and 8 bases from J, with 19 bases between. Germline loops: CDR1 SGHVS, CDR2 FNYEAQ. CDR3 sequence reads: CASSLGAGRWHEQFF. As DNA, the CDR3 is TGTGCCAGCAGCCTCGGAGCAGGGAGATGGCATGAGCAGTTCTTC. Full variable domain (remainder filled in from reference TRBV7-6 and TRBJ2-1): GAGVSQSPRYKVTKRGQDVALRCDPISGHVSLYWYRQALGQGPEFLTYFNYEAQQDKSGLPNDRFSAERPEGSISTLTIQRTEQRDSAMYRCASSLGAGRWHEQFFGPGTRLTVL.

The chain is built from TRBV2 and TRBJ2-1, with 11 nucleotides matching TRBD1. With V trimmed by 4 bases and J by 8 bases, 7 bases remained unmatched. The CDR3 has 15 amino acids. In germline, CDR1 is SNHLY, CDR2 FYNNEI. The CDR3 sequence is CASSVIGQGADEQFF. CDR3 coding DNA: TGTGCCAGCAGTGTCATCGGACAGGGGGCGGATGAGCAGTTCTTC.

This chain links TRBV14 with TRBJ2-2; D possibly corresponds to TRBD2 (5 bases). V lost 1 base and J lost 3, with 12 bases in between. Germline-derived CDR1 and CDR2 are SGHDN and FVKESK. The CDR3 covers 16 residues. The CDR3: CASSQGSRLYTGELFF. The CDR3 DNA follows: TGTGCCAGCAGCCAAGGGTCCCGACTATACACCGGGGAGCTGTTTTTT.

This clone was seen more than once but under ten times. V usage is TRBV18 and J usage is TRBJ1-2; D possibly corresponds to TRBD1 (5 bases). This CDR3 is built from 13 residues. Germline V lookup: CDR1 KGHSH, CDR2 LQKENI. V was shortened by 3 bases and J by 6 bases, with 11 bases between the two germline ends. The CDR3 here is CASSPRTTDGYTF. The CDR3 region has the DNA TGTGCCAGCTCACCCCGGACAACCGATGGCTACACCTTC.

The chain employs TRBV18 and TRBJ2-7; weak D call: TRBD2 (5 bases). The CDR3 runs to 16 residues. Germline V gene lookup returns CDR1 KGHSH and CDR2 LQKENI. V gave up 0 bases and J gave up 0 bases, with 12 bases separating them. The CDR3 sequence is CASSPPSGTSSYEQYF. Here the CDR3 DNA reads TGTGCCAGCTCACCACCGTCAGGAACTAGCTCCTACGAGCAGTACTTC.

The rearrangement uses TRBV9 and TRBJ1-2; 8 bases map to TRBD1. This CDR3 contains 16 residues. With V trimmed by 1 base and J by 1 base, 6 bases remained unmatched. CDR1 SGDLS and CDR2 YYNGEE come from the germline V gene. For the CDR3, the DNA is TGTGCCAGCAGCGTATGGCCGACAGGGGTTAACTATGGCTACACCTTC. It translates to CASSVWPTGVNYGYTF.

V usage is TRBV7-2 and J usage is TRBJ1-5, with D possibly TRBD1 on 6 matching bases. This CDR3 is 14 amino acids long. The germline V and J ends were trimmed by 5 bases and 2 bases, with 10 bases remaining between them. Germline loops: CDR1 SGHTA, CDR2 FQGNSA. The DNA for the CDR3 is TGTGCCAGCAGCCTACGGACAGGCAATCAGCCCCAGCATTTT. Its protein product is CASSLRTGNQPQHF.

The chain uses TRBV2 and TRBJ1-5; D unclear. There are 12 residues in the CDR3. CDR1 is SNHLY and CDR2 is FYNNEI in the germline V gene. V gave up 9 bases and J gave up 2 bases, with 8 bases separating them. The CDR3 here is CASRHGNQPQHF. The CDR3 coding sequence is TGTGCCAGTAGACACGGCAATCAGCCCCAGCATTTT.